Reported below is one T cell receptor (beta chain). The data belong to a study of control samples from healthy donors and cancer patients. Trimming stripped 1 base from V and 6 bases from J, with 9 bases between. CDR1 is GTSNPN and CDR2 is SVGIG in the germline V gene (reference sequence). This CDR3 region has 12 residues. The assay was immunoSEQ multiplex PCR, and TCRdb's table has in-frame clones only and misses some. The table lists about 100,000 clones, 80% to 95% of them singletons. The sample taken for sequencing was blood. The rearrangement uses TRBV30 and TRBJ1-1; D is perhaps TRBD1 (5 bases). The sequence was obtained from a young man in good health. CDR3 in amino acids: CAWSGRVSEAFF. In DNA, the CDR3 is TGTGCCTGGAGTGGCAGGGTTTCTGAAGCTTTCTTT.